What follows is one T cell receptor beta chain and its context. This specimen comes from a study of blood T cell repertoires in COVID-19. Turning to the study itself: Collection of acute and convalescent COVID-19 samples took place in the United States, Italy and Spain. T cells, B-cell-depleted T cells, or PBMCs supplied cDNA or gDNA.

Per the original data handling: Reference gene primer amplification in the assay estimated nucleated cell counts. Clones were read by immunoSEQ multiplex PCR, and TCRdb kept only the in-frame ones, dropping some. The DNA was the basis for D and trimming; V, J and clone size are from that table. The sample has roughly 200,000 clones, more than 70% seen once. V gave up 5 bases and J gave up 0 bases, with 8 bases separating them. This CDR3 is 14 amino acids long. Germline CDR1 and CDR2: LGHDT and YNNKEL (reference sequence). The rearrangement uses TRBV3-1 (or the pseudogene TRBV3-2) and TRBJ1-5; the D is unclear. Sample: peripheral blood. The TCR was taken from a woman aged 55-70 years with acute or convalescent COVID-19. The CDR3 sequence: CASSWTYSNQPQHF. As DNA, the CDR3 is TGTGCCAGCAGCTGGACTTATAGCAATCAGCCCCAGCATTTT.